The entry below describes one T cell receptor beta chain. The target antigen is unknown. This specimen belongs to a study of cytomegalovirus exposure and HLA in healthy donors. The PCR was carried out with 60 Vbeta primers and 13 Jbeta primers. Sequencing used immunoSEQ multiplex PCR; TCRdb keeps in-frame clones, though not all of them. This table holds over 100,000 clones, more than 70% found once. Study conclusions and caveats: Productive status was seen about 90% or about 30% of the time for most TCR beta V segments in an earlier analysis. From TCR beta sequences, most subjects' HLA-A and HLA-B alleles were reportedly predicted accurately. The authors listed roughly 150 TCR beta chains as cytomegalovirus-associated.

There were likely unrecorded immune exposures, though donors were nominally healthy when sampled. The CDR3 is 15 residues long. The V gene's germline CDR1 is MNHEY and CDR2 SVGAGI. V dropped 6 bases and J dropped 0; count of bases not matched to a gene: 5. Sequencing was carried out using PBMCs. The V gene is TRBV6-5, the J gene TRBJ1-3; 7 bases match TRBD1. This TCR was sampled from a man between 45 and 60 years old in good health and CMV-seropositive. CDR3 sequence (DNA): TGTGCCAGCAGCCCCGACAGGGCCTCTGGAAACACCATATATTTT. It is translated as CASSPDRASGNTIYF.